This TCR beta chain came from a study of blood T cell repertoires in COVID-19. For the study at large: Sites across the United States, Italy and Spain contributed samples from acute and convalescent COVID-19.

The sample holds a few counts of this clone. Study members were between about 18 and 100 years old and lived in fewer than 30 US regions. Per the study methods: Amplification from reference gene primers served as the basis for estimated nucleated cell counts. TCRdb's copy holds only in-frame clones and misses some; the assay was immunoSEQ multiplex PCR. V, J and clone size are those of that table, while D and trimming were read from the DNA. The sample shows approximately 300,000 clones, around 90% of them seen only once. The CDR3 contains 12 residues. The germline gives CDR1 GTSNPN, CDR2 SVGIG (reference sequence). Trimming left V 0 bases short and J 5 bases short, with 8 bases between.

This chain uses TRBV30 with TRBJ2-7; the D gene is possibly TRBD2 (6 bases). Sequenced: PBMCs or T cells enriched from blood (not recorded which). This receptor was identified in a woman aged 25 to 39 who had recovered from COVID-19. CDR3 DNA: TGTGCCTGGAGTGTTGGAGGGGACGAGCAGTACTTC. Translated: CAWSVGGDEQYF.